This TCR beta chain was obtained from a study of cytomegalovirus exposure and HLA in healthy donors. Study conclusions and caveats: The listing of about 150 TCR beta chains classed them as cytomegalovirus-associated. The finding came from a later analysis; first-cohort TCR clusters tended to co-occur in the roughly 110 validation repertoires.

Produced via immunoSEQ multiplex PCR; TCRdb's table is partial and in-frame only. The sample yields more than 85,000 clones, roughly 90% seen once. Turning to this clone: The antigen is undetermined.

The sample consisted of PBMCs. The TCR originated in a woman under 30 in good health and CMV-seronegative.

The CDR3 here is CASSATGLQETQYF. CDR3 nucleotide sequence: TGTGCCAGCAGTGCGACAGGCCTTCAAGAGACCCAGTACTTC. This chain uses TRBV11-3 with TRBJ2-5; D might be TRBD1 (6 bases). Germline V gives CDR1 SGHNT, CDR2 YENEEA. Trimming left V 6 bases short and J 2 bases short, with 13 bases between. The CDR3 totals 14 residues.